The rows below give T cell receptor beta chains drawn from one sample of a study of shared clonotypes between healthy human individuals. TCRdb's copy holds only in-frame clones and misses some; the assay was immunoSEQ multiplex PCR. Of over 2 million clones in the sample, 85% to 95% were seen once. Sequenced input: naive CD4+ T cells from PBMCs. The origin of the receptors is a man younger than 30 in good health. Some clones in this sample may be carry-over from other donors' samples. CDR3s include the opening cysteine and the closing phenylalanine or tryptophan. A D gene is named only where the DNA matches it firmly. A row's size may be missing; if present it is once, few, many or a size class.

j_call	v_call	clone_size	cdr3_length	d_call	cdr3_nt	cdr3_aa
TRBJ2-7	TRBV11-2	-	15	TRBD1	TGTGCCAGCAGCTTCAGTGACAGGGTCACCTACGAGCAGTACTTC	CASSFSDRVTYEQYF
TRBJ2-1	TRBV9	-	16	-	TGTGCCAGCAGCGTAGCCGCAGGGGAGGCCTACAATGAGCAGTTCTTC	CASSVAAGEAYNEQFF
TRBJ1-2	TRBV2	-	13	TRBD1	TGTGCCAGGAGAGACAGGGATCGCTATGGCTACACCTTC	CARRDRDRYGYTF
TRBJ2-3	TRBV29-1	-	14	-	TGCAGCGTCCGCTCTAGAAGGGCCACAGATACGCAGTATTTT	CSVRSRRATDTQYF
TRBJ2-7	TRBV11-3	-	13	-	TGTGCCAGCAGCTTAGATTTCACACAGATGCAGTACTTC	CASSLDFTQMQYF
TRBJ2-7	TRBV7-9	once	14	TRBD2	TGTGCCAGCAGACCGAGCGGGAGTTTCGACGAGCAGTACTTC	CASRPSGSFDEQYF
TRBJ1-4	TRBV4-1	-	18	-	TGCGCCAGCAGCCTTGGGGGAAGGGGCGCGAGGTGGAATGAAAAACTGTTTTTT	CASSLGGRGARWNEKLFF
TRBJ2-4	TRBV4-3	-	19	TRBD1	TGCGCCAGCAGCCAAGAGACCCGACAGGGAAAACTAGCCAAAAACATTCAGTACTTC	CASSQETRQGKLAKNIQYF
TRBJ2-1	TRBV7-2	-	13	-	TGTGCCAGCAGCTTAGAGCGGAGGAATGAGCAGTTCTTC	CASSLERRNEQFF
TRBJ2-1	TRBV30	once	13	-	TGTGCCTGGAGTCCACACACCGGGACAGAGCAGTTCTTC	CAWSPHTGTEQFF
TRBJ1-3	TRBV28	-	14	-	TGTGCCAGCAGTTTATTTCGGGCTGGAAACACCATATATTTT	CASSLFRAGNTIYF
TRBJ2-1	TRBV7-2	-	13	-	TGTGCCAGCAGCCCCCTCGGGTTTGGCGAGCAGTTCTTC	CASSPLGFGEQFF
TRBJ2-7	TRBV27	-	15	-	TGTGCCAGCAGTAACCTTGGATGGGCCACCCACGAGCAGTACTTC	CASSNLGWATHEQYF
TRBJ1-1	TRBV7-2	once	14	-	TGTGCCAGCAGCCTAGGGACCGAGAACACTGAAGCTTTCTTT	CASSLGTENTEAFF
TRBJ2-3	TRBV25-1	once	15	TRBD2	TGTGCCAGCAGTTCGACTAGCGGGAGCGGAGATACGCAGTATTTT	CASSSTSGSGDTQYF
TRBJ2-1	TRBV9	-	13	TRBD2	TGTGCCAGCCAAACTAGCGGGAGAGGTGAGCAGTTCTTC	CASQTSGRGEQFF
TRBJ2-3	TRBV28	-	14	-	TGTGCCAGCAATCCGTCCGGGTACACAGATACGCAGTATTTT	CASNPSGYTDTQYF
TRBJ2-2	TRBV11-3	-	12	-	TGTGCCAGCAGCCTGAGCACCGGGGAGCTGTTTTTT	CASSLSTGELFF
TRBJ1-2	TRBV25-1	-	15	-	TGTGCCAGCAGTGAAGGAGGCAGGTACGACTATGGCTACACCTTC	CASSEGGRYDYGYTF
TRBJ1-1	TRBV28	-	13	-	TGTGCCAGCAGTCCCATGTGGGGCCCTGAAGCTTTCTTT	CASSPMWGPEAFF
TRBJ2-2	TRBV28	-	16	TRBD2	TGTGCCAGCAGAAATGCCCAGCGGGGGTACACCGGGGAGCTGTTTTTT	CASRNAQRGYTGELFF
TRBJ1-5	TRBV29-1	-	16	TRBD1	TGCAGCTCACCACAGAATGGGGACAGGGTCAATCAGCCCCAGCATTTT	CSSPQNGDRVNQPQHF
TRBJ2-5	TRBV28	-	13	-	TGTGCCAGCAGTCAGGGGGGGAAGGAGACCCAGTACTTC	CASSQGGKETQYF